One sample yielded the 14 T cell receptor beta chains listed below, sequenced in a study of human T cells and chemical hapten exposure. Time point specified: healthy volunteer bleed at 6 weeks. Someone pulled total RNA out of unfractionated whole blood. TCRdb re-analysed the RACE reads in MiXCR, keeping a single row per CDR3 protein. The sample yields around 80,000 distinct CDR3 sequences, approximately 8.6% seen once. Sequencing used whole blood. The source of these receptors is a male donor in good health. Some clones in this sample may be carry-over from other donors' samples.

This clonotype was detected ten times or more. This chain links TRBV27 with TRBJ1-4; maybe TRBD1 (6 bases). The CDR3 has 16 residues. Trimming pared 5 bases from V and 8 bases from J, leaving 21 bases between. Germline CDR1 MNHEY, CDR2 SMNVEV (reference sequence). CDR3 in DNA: TGTGCCAGCAGTCCGCCTGGGCCAGGGGCCCAGGAAAAACTGTTTTTT. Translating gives CASSPPGPGAQEKLFF.

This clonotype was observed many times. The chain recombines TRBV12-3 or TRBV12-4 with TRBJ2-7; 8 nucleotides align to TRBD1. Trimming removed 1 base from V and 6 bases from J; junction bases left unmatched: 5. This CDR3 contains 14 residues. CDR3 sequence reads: CASSLGQGAFEQYF. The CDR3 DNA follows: TGTGCCAGCAGTTTAGGGCAGGGGGCGTTCGAGCAGTACTTC.

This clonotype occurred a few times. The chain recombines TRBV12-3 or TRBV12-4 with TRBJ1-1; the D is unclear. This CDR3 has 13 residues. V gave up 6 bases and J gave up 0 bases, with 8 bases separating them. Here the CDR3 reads CASSPNMNTEAFF. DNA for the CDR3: TGTGCCAGCAGCCCCAATATGAACACTGAAGCTTTCTTT.

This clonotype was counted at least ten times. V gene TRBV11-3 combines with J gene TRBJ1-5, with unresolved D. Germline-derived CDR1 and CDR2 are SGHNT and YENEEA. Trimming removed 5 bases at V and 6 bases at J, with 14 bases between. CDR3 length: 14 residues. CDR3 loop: CASSDRATAQPQHF. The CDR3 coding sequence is TGTGCCAGCAGCGACCGGGCCACGGCTCAGCCCCAGCATTTT.

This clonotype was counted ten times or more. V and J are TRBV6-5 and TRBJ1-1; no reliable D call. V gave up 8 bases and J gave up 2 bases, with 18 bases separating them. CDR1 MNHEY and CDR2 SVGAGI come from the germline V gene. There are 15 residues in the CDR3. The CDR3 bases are TGTGCCAGCCATCCGAGAGGACCGTCAAACACTGAAGCTTTCTTT. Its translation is CASHPRGPSNTEAFF.

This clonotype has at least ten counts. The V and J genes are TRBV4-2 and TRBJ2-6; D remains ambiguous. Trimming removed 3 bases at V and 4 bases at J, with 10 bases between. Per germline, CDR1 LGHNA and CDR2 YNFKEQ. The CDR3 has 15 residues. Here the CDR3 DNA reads TGTGCCAGCAGCCAGCAGTCCTCCGGGGCCAACGTCCTGACTTTC. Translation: CASSQQSSGANVLTF.

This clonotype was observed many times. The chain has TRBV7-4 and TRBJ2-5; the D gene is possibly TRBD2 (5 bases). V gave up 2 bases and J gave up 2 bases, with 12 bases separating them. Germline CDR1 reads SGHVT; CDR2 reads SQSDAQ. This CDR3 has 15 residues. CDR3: CASSLRAGNQETQYF. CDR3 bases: TGTGCCAGCAGCTTAAGGGCGGGTAATCAAGAGACCCAGTACTTC.

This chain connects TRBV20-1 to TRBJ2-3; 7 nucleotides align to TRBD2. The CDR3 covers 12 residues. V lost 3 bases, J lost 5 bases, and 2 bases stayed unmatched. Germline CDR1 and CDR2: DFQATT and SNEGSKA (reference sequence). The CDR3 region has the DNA TGCAGTGCTAGGCCTAGCGGAGATACGCAGTATTTT. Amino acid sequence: CSARPSGDTQYF.

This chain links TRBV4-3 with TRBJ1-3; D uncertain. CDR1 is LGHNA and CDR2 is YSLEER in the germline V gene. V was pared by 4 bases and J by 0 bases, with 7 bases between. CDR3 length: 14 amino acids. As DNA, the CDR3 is TGCGCCAGCAGCCGGACGAGCTCTGGAAACACCATATATTTT. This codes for CASSRTSSGNTIYF.

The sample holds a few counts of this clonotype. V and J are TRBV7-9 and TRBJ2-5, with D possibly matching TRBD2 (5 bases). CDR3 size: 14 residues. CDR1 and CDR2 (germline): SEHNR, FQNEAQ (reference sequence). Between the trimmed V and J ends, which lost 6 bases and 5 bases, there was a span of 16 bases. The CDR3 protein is CASRLLHGVETQYF. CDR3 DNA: TGTGCCAGCAGACTCTTACACGGGGTGGAGACCCAGTACTTC.

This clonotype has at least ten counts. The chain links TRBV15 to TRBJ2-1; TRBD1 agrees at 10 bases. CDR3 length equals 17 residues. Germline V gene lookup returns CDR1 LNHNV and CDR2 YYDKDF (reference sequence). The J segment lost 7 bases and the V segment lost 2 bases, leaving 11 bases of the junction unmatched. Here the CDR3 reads CATSRLSSGTGVNEQFF. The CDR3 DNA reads TGTGCCACCAGCAGATTATCCTCCGGGACAGGGGTTAATGAGCAGTTCTTC.

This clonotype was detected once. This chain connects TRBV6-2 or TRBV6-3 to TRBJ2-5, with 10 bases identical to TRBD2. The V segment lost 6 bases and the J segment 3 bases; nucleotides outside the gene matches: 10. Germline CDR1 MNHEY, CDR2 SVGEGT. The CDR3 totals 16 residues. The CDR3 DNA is TGTGCCAGCAGACACCCAAGCGGGGGGGATAAAGAGACCCAGTACTTC. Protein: CASRHPSGGDKETQYF.

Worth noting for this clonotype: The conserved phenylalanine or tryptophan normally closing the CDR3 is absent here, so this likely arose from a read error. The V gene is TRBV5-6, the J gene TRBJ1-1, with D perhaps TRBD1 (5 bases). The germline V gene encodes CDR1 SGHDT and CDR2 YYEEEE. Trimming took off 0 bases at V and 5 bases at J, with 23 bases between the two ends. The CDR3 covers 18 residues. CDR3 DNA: TGTGCCAGCAGCTTGGTCCGTGCCCACACCGGGGCGGTTACTGAAGCTTTCCTT. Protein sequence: CASSLVRAHTGAVTEAFL.

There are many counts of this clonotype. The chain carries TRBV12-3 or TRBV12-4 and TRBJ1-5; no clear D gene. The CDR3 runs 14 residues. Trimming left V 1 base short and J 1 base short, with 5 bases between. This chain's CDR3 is CASSLEGSNQPQHF. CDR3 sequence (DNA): TGTGCCAGCAGTTTAGAGGGCAGCAATCAGCCCCAGCATTTT.